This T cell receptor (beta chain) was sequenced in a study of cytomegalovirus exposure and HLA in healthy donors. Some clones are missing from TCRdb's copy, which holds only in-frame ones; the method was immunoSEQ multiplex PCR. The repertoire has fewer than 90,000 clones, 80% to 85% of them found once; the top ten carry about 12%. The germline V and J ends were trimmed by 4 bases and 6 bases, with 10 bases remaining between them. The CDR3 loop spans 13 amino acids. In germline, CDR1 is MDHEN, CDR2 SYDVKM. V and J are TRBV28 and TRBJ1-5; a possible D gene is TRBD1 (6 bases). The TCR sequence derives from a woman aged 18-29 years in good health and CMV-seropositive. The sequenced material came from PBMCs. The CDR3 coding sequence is TGTGCCAGCAGTTCCCCACAGGGTCAGCCCCAGCATTTT. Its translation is CASSSPQGQPQHF.